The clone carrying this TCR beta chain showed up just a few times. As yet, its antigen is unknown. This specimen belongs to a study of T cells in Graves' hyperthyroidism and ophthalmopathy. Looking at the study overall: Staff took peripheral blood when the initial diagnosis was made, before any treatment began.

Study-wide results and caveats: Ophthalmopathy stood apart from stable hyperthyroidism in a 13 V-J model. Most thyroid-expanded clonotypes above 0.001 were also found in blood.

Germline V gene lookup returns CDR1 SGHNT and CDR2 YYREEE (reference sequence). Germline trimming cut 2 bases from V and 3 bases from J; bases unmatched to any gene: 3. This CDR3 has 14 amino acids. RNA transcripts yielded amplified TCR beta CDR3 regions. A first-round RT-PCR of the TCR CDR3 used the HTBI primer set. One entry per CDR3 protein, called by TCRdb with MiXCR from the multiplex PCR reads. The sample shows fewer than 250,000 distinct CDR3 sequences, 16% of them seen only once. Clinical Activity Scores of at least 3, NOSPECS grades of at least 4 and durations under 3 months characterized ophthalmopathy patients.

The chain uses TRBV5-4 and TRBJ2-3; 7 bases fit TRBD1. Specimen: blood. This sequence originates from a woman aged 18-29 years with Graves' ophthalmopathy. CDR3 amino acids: CASSFTGVTDTQYF. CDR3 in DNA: TGTGCCAGCAGCTTCACAGGGGTAACAGATACGCAGTATTTT.